These T cell receptor beta chains were read from a single sample in a study of cytomegalovirus exposure and HLA in healthy donors. Assay used: immunoSEQ multiplex PCR; TCRdb lists only in-frame clones, some missing. The sample contains 100,000 or so clones, more than 80% of which appear only once. The source material was PBMCs. The receptors shown here come from a man aged 25-45 years in good health and CMV-seronegative. CDR3s include the opening cysteine and the closing phenylalanine or tryptophan. The D gene is left open where the match is weak. The listing skips clone size in some rows; elsewhere it reads once, few, many or a size class.

j_gene | d_gene | abundance | v_gene | CDR3aa | CDR3nt
TRBJ2-5 | TRBD1 | NA | TRBV4-1 | CASSPGQGETQYF | TGCGCCAGCAGCCCGGGACAGGGCGAGACCCAGTACTTC
TRBJ1-2 | NA | NA | TRBV28 | CASSLMTAYGYTF | TGTGCCAGCAGTTTAATGACAGCCTATGGCTACACCTTC
TRBJ1-5 | NA | NA | TRBV7-9 | CASSLFGTGQNQPQHF | TGTGCCAGCAGCTTATTCGGTACAGGGCAGAATCAGCCCCAGCATTTT
TRBJ2-7 | NA | NA | TRBV6-5 | CASKIGGEGYEQYF | TGTGCCAGCAAAATCGGGGGAGAGGGCTACGAGCAGTACTTC
TRBJ2-5 | NA | few | TRBV10-3 | CAISDFVWALVGGFRGETQYF | TGTGCCATCAGTGATTTTGTATGGGCATTGGTGGGCGGGTTTCGAGGGGAGACCCAGTACTTC
TRBJ2-1 | TRBD2 | NA | TRBV5-1 | CASSLGGTSGYNEQFF | TGCGCCAGCAGCTTGGGGGGGACTAGCGGTTACAATGAGCAGTTCTTC
TRBJ1-5 | NA | NA | TRBV6-1 | CASSEVRDSNQPQHF | TGTGCCAGCAGTGAAGTACGGGATAGCAATCAGCCCCAGCATTTT
TRBJ1-1 | NA | NA | TRBV4-1 | CASRQRFRRKTEAFF | TGCGCCAGCAGACAAAGGTTTAGGCGGAAAACTGAAGCTTTCTTT
TRBJ2-1 | TRBD1 | few | TRBV28 | CASSRTKTGIPVLTISEQFF | TGTGCCAGCAGTCGCACTAAGACAGGGATCCCCGTACTGACAATCAGTGAGCAGTTCTTC
TRBJ2-1 | NA | NA | TRBV4-3 | CASSEQLGSGEQFF | TGCGCCAGCAGCGAACAACTAGGTTCTGGAGAGCAGTTCTTC
TRBJ2-7 | NA | NA | TRBV2 | CASSEYKSYEQYF | TGTGCCAGCAGTGAATATAAATCCTACGAGCAGTACTTC
TRBJ2-7 | TRBD1 | once | TRBV27 | CASSSRDRSHEQYF | TGTGCCAGCAGTTCCCGGGACAGGTCCCACGAGCAGTACTTC
TRBJ2-5 | NA | NA | TRBV5-8 | CASSPGGVPQETQYF | TGTGCCAGCAGCCCGGGCGGGGTCCCCCAAGAGACCCAGTACTTC